The 15 T cell receptor beta chains below all came from one sample that was sequenced in a study of blood T cell repertoires in COVID-19. Here immunoSEQ multiplex PCR was the method, and the copy in TCRdb shows in-frame clones only, minus some. The sample contains approximately 230,000 clones, approximately 89% of which appear only once. Sequencing was done on a sample of peripheral blood. These receptors originate from a woman aged 25-40 years with COVID-19, enrolled during active disease.

The chain links TRBV19 to TRBJ1-2, with 10 bases aligning to TRBD1. With 5 bases clipped from V and 8 bases from J, the junction kept 8 bases outside the gene matches. The CDR3 spans 14 residues. Germline-derived CDR1 and CDR2 are LNHDA and SQIVND (reference sequence). CDR3 loop: CASSPGQGVGGYTF. CDR3 DNA: TGTGCCAGTAGTCCCGGACAGGGGGTGGGAGGCTACACCTTC.

The rearrangement links TRBV28 to TRBJ1-5; possibly TRBD1 for D (5 bases). V dropped 6 bases and J dropped 0 bases, with 18 bases sitting between them. This CDR3 has 17 residues. Germline CDR1 reads MDHEN; CDR2 reads SYDVKM. The CDR3 DNA reads as TGTGCCAGCAGGAAATCCCTCGGGGGGGTTAGCAATCAGCCCCAGCATTTT. Translated, it gives CASRKSLGGVSNQPQHF.

Remarks on this clone: Distinct nucleotide sequences in the sample also encode this CDR3. Here the CDR3 DNA reads TGTGCCAGCAGCCAAGATGGGGGGTATGGCTACACCTTC. Its translation is CASSQDGGYGYTF. The chain carries TRBV4-2 and TRBJ1-2; D may be TRBD1 (5 bases). The CDR3 covers 13 residues. Trimming removed 0 bases at V and 5 bases at J, with 7 bases between. Germline CDR1 LGHNA, CDR2 YNFKEQ.

The V call is TRBV7-9, the J call TRBJ1-1; D remains unclear. V gave up 5 bases and J gave up 6 bases, with 10 bases separating them. Germline CDR1 SEHNR, CDR2 FQNEAQ (reference sequence). The CDR3 covers 12 residues. CDR3 residues: CASSHSDSEAFF. The CDR3 bases are TGTGCCAGCAGCCACTCCGACTCTGAAGCTTTCTTT. The full variable domain, rest sourced from reference TRBV7-9 and TRBJ1-1, is DTGVSQNPRHKITKRGQNVTFRCDPISEHNRLYWYRQTLGQGPEFLTYFQNEAQLEKSRLLSDRFSAERPKGSFSTLEIQRTEQGDSAMYLCASSHSDSEAFFGQGTRLTVV.

The chain is built from TRBV27 and TRBJ2-7; 8 bases map to TRBD2. J gave up 2 bases and V 4 bases, and 4 bases lay outside the gene matches. CDR1 is MNHEY, CDR2 SMNVEV, per germline (reference sequence). CDR3 length: 14 amino acids. The CDR3 region has the DNA TGTGCCAGCAGTTCACTAGCGGCGGCCTACGAGCAGTACTTC. As protein: CASSSLAAAYEQYF.

The chain links TRBV13 to TRBJ1-4; 7 bases are shared with TRBD1. The length of the CDR3 is 15 residues. Germline V gene lookup returns CDR1 PRHDT and CDR2 FYEKMQ (reference sequence). Trimming at V came to 4 bases and at J to 6 bases, leaving 8 bases not matched to a gene. The CDR3 is CASSSQGSRHEKLFF. The DNA for the CDR3 is TGTGCCAGCAGCTCACAGGGGAGTAGGCATGAAAAACTGTTTTTT.

The chain is built from TRBV7-2 and TRBJ1-5, with TRBD1 matching 9 bases. Germline V lookup: CDR1 SGHTA, CDR2 FQGNSA. Losses at the gene ends were 4 bases for V and 7 bases for J; bases not matched to a gene: 2. The CDR3 loop spans 13 amino acids. The CDR3, as DNA: TGTGCCAGCAGCTCGGACAGGGGCCAGCCCCAGCATTTT. It is translated as CASSSDRGQPQHF.

The gene calls are TRBV2 and TRBJ2-1; no clear D. Germline lookup yields CDR1 SNHLY and CDR2 FYNNEI. Trimming left V 4 bases short and J 5 bases short, with 6 bases between. The CDR3 consists of 12 residues. CDR3 protein: CASSGEHNEQFF. In DNA form, the CDR3 reads TGTGCCAGCAGTGGAGAACACAATGAGCAGTTCTTC.

V usage is TRBV19 and J usage is TRBJ2-1; D not certain. Germline CDR1 LNHDA, CDR2 SQIVND (reference sequence). The CDR3 runs 12 residues. V lost 5 bases and J 10 bases, leaving 12 bases between the germline ends. CDR3 loop: CASSFKNGEQFF. The CDR3 DNA follows: TGTGCCAGTAGTTTTAAGAACGGGGAGCAGTTCTTC.

This rearrangement joins TRBV11-2 to TRBJ1-2; the D gene is possibly TRBD1 (6 bases). The V end was cut by 1 base, the J end by 5 bases, with 8 bases between. The length of the CDR3 is 13 residues. CDR1 is SGHAT, CDR2 FQNNGV, per germline. In nucleotides, the CDR3 is TGTGCCAGCAGCTTAGTACAGGGTTATGGCTACACCTTC. Its protein is CASSLVQGYGYTF.

The chain is built from TRBV6-5 and TRBJ1-4; 10 bases match TRBD1. The CDR3 consists of 15 residues. Germline CDR1 and CDR2: MNHEY and SVGAGI. Germline trimming cut 0 bases from V and 5 bases from J; bases unmatched to any gene: 0. Here the CDR3 reads CASSYSGQGNEKLFF. The CDR3 DNA reads as TGTGCCAGCAGTTACTCGGGACAGGGGAATGAAAAACTGTTTTTT.

This rearrangement joins TRBV5-1 to TRBJ2-7; D is uncertain. Trimming pared 0 bases from V and 1 base from J, leaving 5 bases between. There are 13 residues in the CDR3. CDR1 and CDR2 from the germline V gene are SGHRS and YFSETQ. CDR3 region: CASSLAQSYEQYF. DNA for the CDR3: TGCGCCAGCAGCTTGGCCCAGTCCTACGAGCAGTACTTC.

This chain joins TRBV6-5 and TRBJ2-5; D possibly corresponds to TRBD2 (6 bases). CDR1 is MNHEY and CDR2 is SVGAGI in the germline V gene. V lost 2 bases, J lost 0 bases, and 7 bases lay in between. The CDR3 has 14 residues. The CDR3 DNA reads TGTGCCAGCAGTTACGGGACTTACCAAGAGACCCAGTACTTC. Translating it yields CASSYGTYQETQYF.

The V and J genes are TRBV29-1 and TRBJ2-5, with D hard to call. This CDR3 has 14 amino acids. Germline CDR1 is SQVTM and CDR2 is ANQGSEA. V was trimmed by 4 bases and J by 0 bases, leaving 12 bases between them. The CDR3 nucleotides read TGCAGCGTTGTAATGAAACTGTACCAAGAGACCCAGTACTTC. It yields the protein CSVVMKLYQETQYF. The whole variable domain, remainder taken from reference TRBV29-1 and TRBJ2-5, is SAVISQKPSRDICQRGTSLTIQCQVDSQVTMMFWYRQQPGQSLTLIATANQGSEATYESGFVIDKFPISRPNLTFSTLTVSNMSPEDSSIYLCSVVMKLYQETQYFGPGTRLLVL.

This chain connects TRBV6-2 or TRBV6-3 to TRBJ2-5; no reliable D call. CDR3 length: 12 amino acids. CDR1 is MNHEY, CDR2 SVGEGT, per germline. Trimming shortened V by 0 bases and J by 7 bases, and 6 bases separated the two germline ends. CDR3 protein: CASSYSSVTQYF. The CDR3 nucleotides read TGTGCCAGCAGTTACTCGTCCGTGACCCAGTACTTC.